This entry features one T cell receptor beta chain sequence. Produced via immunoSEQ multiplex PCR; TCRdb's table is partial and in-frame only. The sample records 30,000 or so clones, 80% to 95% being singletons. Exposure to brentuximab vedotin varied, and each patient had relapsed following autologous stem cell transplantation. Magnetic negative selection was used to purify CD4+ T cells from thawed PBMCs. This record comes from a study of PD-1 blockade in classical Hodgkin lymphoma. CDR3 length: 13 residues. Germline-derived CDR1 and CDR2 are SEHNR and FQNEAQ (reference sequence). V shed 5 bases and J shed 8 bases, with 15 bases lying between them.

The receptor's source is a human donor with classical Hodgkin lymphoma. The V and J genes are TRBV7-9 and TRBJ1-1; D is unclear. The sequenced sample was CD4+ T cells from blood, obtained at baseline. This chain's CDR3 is CASSPTVGSEAFF. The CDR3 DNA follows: TGTGCCAGCAGCCCAACGGTGGGTTCGGAAGCTTTCTTT.